One T cell receptor beta chain is described in this entry. These data belong to a study of control samples from healthy donors and cancer patients. Some clones are missing from TCRdb's copy, which holds only in-frame ones; the method was immunoSEQ multiplex PCR. Here the sample spans about 130,000 clones, roughly 90% being singletons. With 5 bases clipped from V and 3 bases from J, the junction kept 7 bases outside the gene matches. CDR1 is SEHNR and CDR2 is FQNEAQ in the germline V gene (reference sequence). This CDR3 spans 17 amino acids. Sequencing was performed on blood. The chain employs TRBV7-9 and TRBJ2-3; 14 bases are shared with TRBD2. The TCR originated in a young man in good health. The CDR3 reads CASSLDRLAGGTDTQYF. The CDR3 coding sequence is TGTGCCAGCAGCCTAGATCGACTAGCGGGAGGGACAGATACGCAGTATTTT.